This entry features one T cell receptor (beta chain) sequence. The antigen it binds to is not known. Per-base quality was not reported, and no clone a single base away is much larger than it. Receptor libraries were prepared by PCR. Sequencing was performed on an Illumina HiSeq 2500. Molecular barcoding was employed in the preparation of TCR libraries, with unique molecular identifiers being used to normalize TCRbeta repertoire quantification. TCRdb reprocessed the public reads (quality trimming at Q25 with fastp, clone calling with MiXCR) and kept in-frame beta chains. Entries that share a CDR3 protein sequence are merged under the most common genes and DNA. The sample table shows around 500,000 distinct CDR3 sequences, and around 12% are seen once. Jointly, the top ten make up around 5.8% of the sample. This sample is part of a study of T-cell reconstitution after alpha-beta-depleted transplantation in children (dated by TCRdb to about 2016). Regarding the research as a whole: Using TCR repertoire profiling, the study quantitatively followed how T-cell immune reconstitution unfolded in children after TCRalphabeta/CD19-depleted allogeneic hematopoietic cell transplantation.

The specimen comprised PBMCs from the stem cell graft donor, sampled from the stem cell graft. The source is a human donor who donated a stem cell graft to a child with combined immunodeficiency.

The nucleotides read TGCAGCGTTTGTCTAGCGGGAGGGCCGGTTTACAATGAGCAGTTCTTC. Its translation reads: CSVCLAGGPVYNEQFF. The chain is made from TRBV29-1 and TRBJ2-1; TRBD2 lines up with 12 middle nucleotides. Trimming removed 5 bases from V and 4 bases from J; the gene matches leave 9 bases unexplained. Taken from cysteine to phenylalanine, the CDR3 has 16 residues. CDR3 DNA is the only sequence kept; it has 48 bases, read in frame from the first base. CDR1 and CDR2 were assigned from the germline V gene as SQVTM and ANQGSEA.